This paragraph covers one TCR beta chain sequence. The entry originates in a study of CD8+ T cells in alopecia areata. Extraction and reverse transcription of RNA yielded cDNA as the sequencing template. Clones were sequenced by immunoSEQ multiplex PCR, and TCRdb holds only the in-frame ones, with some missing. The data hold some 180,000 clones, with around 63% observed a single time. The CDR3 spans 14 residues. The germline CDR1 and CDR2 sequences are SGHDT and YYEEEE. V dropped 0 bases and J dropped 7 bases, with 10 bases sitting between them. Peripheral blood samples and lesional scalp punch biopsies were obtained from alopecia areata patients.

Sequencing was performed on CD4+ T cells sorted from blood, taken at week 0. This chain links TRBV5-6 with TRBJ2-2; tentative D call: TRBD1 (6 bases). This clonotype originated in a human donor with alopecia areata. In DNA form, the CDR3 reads TGTGCCAGCAGCTTGGGACAGGCGGTCGGGGAGCTGTTTTTT. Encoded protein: CASSLGQAVGELFF. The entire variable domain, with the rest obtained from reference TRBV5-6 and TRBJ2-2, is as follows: DAGVTQSPTHLIKTRGQQVTLRCSPKSGHDTVSWYQQALGQGPQFIFQYYEEEERQRGNFPDRFSGHQFPNYSSELNVNALLLGDSALYLCASSLGQAVGELFFGEGSRLTVL.